This TCR beta chain is drawn from a study of T cells in Graves' hyperthyroidism and ophthalmopathy. This clonotype was observed at least ten times. Its antigen is not known. Study observations and caveats: Prediction of ophthalmopathy progression came a median approximately 6.5 months pre-onset.

Amplification of TCR beta CDR3 regions was performed using RNA transcripts as template. First-round RT-PCR targeting the TCR CDR3 was performed with the HTBI primer set. TCRdb recomputed calls from the multiplex PCR reads with MiXCR, one row per CDR3 protein. The data hold fewer than 200,000 distinct CDR3 sequences, with 15% to 20% observed a single time. Subjects aged 18 to 65 presented with newly diagnosed hyperthyroidism of less than 2 months' duration. PBMCs were sourced from roughly 10 ml fresh peripheral blood. This CDR3 has 13 amino acids. CDR1 is SGHVS and CDR2 is FQNEAQ in the germline V gene. Trimming took off 1 base at V and 4 bases at J, with 7 bases between the two ends.

The sequenced material came from blood. This chain uses TRBV7-8 with TRBJ1-1; D possibly corresponds to TRBD1 (6 bases). This TCR came from a woman aged 45-59 years with Graves' hyperthyroidism. The CDR3 sequence: CASSLEGGTEAFF. As DNA, the CDR3 is TGTGCCAGCAGCTTAGAGGGGGGCACTGAAGCTTTCTTT.